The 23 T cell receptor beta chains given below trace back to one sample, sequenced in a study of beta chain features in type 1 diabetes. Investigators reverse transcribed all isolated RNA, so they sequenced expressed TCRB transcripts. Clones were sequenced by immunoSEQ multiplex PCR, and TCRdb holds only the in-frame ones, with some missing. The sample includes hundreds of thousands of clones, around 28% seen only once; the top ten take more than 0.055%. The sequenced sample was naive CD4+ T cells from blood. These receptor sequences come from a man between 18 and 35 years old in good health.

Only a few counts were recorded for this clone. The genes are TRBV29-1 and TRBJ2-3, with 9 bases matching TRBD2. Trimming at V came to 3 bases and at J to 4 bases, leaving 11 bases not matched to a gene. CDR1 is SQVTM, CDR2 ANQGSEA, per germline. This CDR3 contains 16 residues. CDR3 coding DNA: TGCAGCGTTGAGGCTCTTAGCGGGAGTTTGGCAGATACGCAGTATTTT. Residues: CSVEALSGSLADTQYF.

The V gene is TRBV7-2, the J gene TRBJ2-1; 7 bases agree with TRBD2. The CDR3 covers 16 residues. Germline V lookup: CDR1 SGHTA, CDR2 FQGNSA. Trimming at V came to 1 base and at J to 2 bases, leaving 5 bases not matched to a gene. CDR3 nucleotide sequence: TGTGCCAGCAGCTTAGTTTCGGGAGGAGCCTACAATGAGCAGTTCTTC. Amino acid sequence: CASSLVSGGAYNEQFF.

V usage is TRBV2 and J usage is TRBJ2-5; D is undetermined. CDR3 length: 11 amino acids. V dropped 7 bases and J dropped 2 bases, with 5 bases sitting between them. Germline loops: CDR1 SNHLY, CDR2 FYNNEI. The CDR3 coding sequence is TGTGCCAGCACAGCTCAAGAGACCCAGTACTTC. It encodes CASTAQETQYF.

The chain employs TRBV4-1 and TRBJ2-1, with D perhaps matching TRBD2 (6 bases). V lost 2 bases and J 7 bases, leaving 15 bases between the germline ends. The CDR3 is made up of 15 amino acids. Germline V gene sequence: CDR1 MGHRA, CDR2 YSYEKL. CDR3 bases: TGCGCCAGCAGCCAATCCGTCGCAGGAGGGAATGAGCAGTTCTTC. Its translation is CASSQSVAGGNEQFF.

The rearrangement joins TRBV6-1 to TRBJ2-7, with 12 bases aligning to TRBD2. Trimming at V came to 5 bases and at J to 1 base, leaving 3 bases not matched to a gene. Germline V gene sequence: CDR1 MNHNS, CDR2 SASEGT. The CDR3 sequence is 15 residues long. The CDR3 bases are TGTGCCAGCAGTTTGACTAGCGGGAGTTCCTACGAGCAGTACTTC. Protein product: CASSLTSGSSYEQYF.

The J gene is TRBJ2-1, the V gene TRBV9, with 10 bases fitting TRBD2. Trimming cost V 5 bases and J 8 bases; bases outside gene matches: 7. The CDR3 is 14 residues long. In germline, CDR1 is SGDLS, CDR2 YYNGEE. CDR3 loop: CASSARTSGDEQFF. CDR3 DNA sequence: TGTGCCAGCAGTGCTCGGACTAGCGGCGATGAGCAGTTCTTC.

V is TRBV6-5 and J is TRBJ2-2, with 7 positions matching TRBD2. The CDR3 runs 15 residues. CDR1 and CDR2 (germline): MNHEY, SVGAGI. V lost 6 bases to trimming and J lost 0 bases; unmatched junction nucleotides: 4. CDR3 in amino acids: CASRVLAANTGELFF. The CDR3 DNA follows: TGTGCCAGCAGAGTCCTAGCGGCGAACACCGGGGAGCTGTTTTTT.

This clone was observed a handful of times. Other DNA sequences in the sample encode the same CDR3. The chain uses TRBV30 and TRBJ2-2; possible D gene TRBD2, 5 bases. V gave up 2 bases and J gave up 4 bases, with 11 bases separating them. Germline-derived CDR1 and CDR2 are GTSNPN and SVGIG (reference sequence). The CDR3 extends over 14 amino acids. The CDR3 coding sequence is TGTGCCTGGAGTCGGCTAGCAATCACCGGGGAGCTGTTTTTT. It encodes CAWSRLAITGELFF.

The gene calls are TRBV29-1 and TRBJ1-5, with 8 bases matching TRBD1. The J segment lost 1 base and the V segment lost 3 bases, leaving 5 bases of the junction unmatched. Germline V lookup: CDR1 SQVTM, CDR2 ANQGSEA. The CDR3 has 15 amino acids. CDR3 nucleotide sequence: TGCAGCGTTGACCCCACAGGGGGGAGCAATCAGCCCCAGCATTTT. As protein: CSVDPTGGSNQPQHF.

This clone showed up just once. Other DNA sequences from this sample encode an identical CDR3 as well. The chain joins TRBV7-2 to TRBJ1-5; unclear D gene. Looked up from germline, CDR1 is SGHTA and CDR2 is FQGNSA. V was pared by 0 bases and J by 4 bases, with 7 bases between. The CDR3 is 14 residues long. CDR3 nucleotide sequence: TGTGCCAGCAGCTTAGCGGCGGGGAATCAGCCCCAGCATTTT. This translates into CASSLAAGNQPQHF.

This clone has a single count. CDR3 in amino acids: CAISESSGEETQYF. Written as DNA, the CDR3 is TGTGCCATCAGTGAGTCGTCAGGGGAAGAGACCCAGTACTTC. The genes are TRBV10-3 and TRBJ2-5, with D possibly being TRBD1 (6 bases). CDR3 length: 14 amino acids. Deletions cut 0 bases from V and 3 bases from J, with 8 bases between. Germline lookup yields CDR1 ENHRY and CDR2 SYGVKD.

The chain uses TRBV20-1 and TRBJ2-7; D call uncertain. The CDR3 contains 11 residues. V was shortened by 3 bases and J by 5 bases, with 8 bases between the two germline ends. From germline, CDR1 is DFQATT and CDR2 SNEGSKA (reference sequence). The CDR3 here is CSARRHNEQYF. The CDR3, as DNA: TGCAGTGCTAGGCGACATAACGAGCAGTACTTC.

The CDR3 loop is CSVEAGRDGYTF. The CDR3, as DNA: TGCAGCGTTGAGGCCGGGCGGGATGGCTACACCTTC. This chain links TRBV29-1 with TRBJ1-2, with D hard to call. Germline V gene sequence: CDR1 SQVTM, CDR2 ANQGSEA. This CDR3 has 12 residues. Trimming removed 3 bases at V and 6 bases at J, with 11 bases between.

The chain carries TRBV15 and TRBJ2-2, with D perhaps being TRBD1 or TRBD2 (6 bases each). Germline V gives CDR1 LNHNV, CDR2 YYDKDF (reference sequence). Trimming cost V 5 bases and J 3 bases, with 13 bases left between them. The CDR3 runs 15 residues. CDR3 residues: CATSSGGGHTGELFF. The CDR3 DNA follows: TGTGCCACCAGCTCAGGTGGGGGGCACACCGGGGAGCTGTTTTTT.

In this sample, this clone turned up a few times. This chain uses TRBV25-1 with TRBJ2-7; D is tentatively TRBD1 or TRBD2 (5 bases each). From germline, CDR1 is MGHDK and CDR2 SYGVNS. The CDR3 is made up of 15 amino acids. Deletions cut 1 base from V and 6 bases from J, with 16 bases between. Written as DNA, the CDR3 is TGTGCCAGCAGTGAATCACTGGGACCCCTAGTCGAGCAGTACTTC. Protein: CASSESLGPLVEQYF.

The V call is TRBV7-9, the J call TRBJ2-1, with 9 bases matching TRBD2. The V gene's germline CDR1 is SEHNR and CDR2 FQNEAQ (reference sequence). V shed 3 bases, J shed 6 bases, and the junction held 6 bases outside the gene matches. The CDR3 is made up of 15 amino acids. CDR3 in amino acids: CASSFRSGSTNEQFF. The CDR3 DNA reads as TGTGCCAGCAGCTTCCGTAGCGGGAGTACCAATGAGCAGTTCTTC.

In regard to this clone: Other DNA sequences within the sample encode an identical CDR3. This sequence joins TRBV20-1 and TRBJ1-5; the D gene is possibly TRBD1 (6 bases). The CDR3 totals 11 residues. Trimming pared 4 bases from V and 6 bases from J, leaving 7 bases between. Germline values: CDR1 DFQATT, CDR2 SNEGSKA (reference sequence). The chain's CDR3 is CSATRGQPQHF. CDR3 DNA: TGCAGTGCTACCAGGGGTCAGCCCCAGCATTTT.

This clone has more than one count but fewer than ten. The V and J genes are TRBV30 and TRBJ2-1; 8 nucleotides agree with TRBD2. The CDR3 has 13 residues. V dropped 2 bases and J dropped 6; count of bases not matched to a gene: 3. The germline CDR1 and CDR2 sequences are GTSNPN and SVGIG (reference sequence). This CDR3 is CAWSHGLANEQFF. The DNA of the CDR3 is TGTGCCTGGAGTCACGGACTAGCCAATGAGCAGTTCTTC. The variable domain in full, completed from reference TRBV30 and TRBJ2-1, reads SQTIHQWPATLVQPVGSPLSLECTVEGTSNPNLYWYRQAAGRGLQLLFYSVGIGQISSEVPQNLSASRPQDRQFILSSKKLLLSDSGFYLCAWSHGLANEQFFGPGTRLTVL.

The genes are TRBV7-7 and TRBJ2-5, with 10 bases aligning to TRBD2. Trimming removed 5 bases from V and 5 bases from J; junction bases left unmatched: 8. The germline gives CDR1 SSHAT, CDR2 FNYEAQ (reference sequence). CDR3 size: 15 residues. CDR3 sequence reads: CASSRNRAGGETQYF. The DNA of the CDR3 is TGTGCCAGCAGCCGTAACCGAGCGGGAGGGGAGACCCAGTACTTC.

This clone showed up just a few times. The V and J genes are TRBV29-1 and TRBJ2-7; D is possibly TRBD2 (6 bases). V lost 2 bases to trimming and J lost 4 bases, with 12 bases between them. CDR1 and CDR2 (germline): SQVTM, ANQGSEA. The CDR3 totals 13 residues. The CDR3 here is CSVESSGGYEQYF. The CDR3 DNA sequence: TGCAGCGTTGAATCTTCAGGAGGGTACGAGCAGTACTTC.

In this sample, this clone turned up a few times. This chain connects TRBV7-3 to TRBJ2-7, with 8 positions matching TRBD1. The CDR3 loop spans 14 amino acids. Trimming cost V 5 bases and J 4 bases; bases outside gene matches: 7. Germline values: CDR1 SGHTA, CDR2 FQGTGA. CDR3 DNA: TGTGCCAGCAGCCATGGGGACAGGCATTACGAGCAGTACTTC. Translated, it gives CASSHGDRHYEQYF. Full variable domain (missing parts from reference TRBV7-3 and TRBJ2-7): GAGVSQTPSNKVTEKGKYVELRCDPISGHTALYWYRQSLGQGPEFLIYFQGTGAADDSGLPNDRFFAVRPEGSVSTLKIQRTERGDSAVYLCASSHGDRHYEQYFGPGTRLTVT.

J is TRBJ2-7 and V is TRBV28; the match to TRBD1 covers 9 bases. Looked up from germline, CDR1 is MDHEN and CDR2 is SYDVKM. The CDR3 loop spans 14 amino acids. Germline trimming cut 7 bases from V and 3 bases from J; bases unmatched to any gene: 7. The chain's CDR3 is CASTPPGQGYEQYF. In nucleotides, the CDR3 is TGTGCCAGCACCCCCCCGGGACAGGGCTACGAGCAGTACTTC.

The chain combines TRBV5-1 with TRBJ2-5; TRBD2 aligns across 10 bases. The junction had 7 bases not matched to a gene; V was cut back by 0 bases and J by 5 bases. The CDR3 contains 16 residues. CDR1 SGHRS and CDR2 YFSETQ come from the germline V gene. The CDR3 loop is CASSLALAGASETQYF. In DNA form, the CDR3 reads TGCGCCAGCAGCTTGGCCCTAGCGGGGGCTTCGGAGACCCAGTACTTC.